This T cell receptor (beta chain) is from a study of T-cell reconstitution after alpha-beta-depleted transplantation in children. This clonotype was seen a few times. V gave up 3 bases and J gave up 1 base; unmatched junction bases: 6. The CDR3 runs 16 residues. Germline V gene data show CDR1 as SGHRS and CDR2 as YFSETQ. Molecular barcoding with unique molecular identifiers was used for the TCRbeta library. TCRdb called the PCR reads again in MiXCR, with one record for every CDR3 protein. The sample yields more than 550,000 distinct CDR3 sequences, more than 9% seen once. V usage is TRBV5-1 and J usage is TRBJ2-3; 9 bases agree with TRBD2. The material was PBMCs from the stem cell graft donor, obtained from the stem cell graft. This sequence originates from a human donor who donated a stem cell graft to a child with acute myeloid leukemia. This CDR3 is CASSSVAGVGTDTQYF. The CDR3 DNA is TGCGCCAGCAGCTCAGTAGCGGGAGTCGGCACAGATACGCAGTATTTT. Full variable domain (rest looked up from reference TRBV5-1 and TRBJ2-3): KAGVTQTPRYLIKTRGQQVTLSCSPISGHRSVSWYQQTPGQGLQFLFEYFSETQRNKGNFPGRFSGRQFSNSRSEMNVSTLELGDSALYLCASSSVAGVGTDTQYFGPGTRLTVL.